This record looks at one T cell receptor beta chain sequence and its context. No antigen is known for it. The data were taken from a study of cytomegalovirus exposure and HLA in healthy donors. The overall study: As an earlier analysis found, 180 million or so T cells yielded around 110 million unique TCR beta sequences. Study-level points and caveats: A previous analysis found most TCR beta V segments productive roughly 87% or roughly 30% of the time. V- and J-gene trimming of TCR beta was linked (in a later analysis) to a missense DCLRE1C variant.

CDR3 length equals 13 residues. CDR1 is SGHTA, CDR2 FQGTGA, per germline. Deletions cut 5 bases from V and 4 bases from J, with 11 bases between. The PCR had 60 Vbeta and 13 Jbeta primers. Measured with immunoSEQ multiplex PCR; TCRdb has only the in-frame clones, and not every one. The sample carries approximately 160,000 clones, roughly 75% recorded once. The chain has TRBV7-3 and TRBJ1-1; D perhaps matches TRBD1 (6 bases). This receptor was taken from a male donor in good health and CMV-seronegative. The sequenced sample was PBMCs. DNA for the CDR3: TGTGCCAGCAGCAAAACAGGGTTCACTGAAGCTTTCTTT. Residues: CASSKTGFTEAFF.